This T cell receptor (beta chain) was found in a study of response to subunit inactivated influenza vaccine (dated by TCRdb to the late 2010s). Study-wide context: Deep quantitative profiling of the T cell receptor repertoire was used in the study to follow responses to a trivalent subunit inactivated influenza vaccine. The full study reports these points: The authors proposed that each seasonal influenza vaccination may bring in only a limited number of new T cells.

A remark on this clonotype: Its antigen specificity is not known. No base quality values were provided; no much bigger clone lies one nucleotide off.

V and J are trimmed by 3 bases and 0 bases, and the gene matches miss 4 bases of the junction. The CDR3 numbers 17 residues from cysteine through phenylalanine. Only the CDR3 DNA stays, 51 bases, in frame from base 1. Via the germline V gene, CDR1 is SGHRS and CDR2 YFSETQ. Libraries were constructed by RT-PCR. Reads for this sample came from an Illumina HiSeq 2500. Starting from the raw public reads, TCRdb applied fastp trimming at Q25, assembled clones with MiXCR and retained in-frame beta chains. Identical CDR3 proteins give one entry, which carries the most common genes and DNA. The sample table contains about 650,000 distinct CDR3 sequences; only one count was recorded for approximately 14% of them. Jointly, the top ten make up roughly 11% of the sample.

The source was PBMCs from blood, collected roughly 13 days after vaccination. This clonotype was obtained from a man aged 45-65 years who received an inactivated influenza vaccine. Donor details come from another sample of the same person, matched by shared clones. The chain is made from TRBV5-1 and TRBJ2-2, with 11 bases matching TRBD2. The CDR3 sequence is CASSWGLADPNTGELFF. In nucleotide form, the sequence is TGCGCCAGCAGCTGGGGACTAGCGGACCCGAACACCGGGGAGCTGTTTTTT.